This TCR beta chain was recovered during a study of Graves' ophthalmopathy and Graves' hyperthyroidism. The hyperthyroidism patients had a new diagnosis of under 2 months' duration and were aged 18 to 65. An approximately 10 ml volume of fresh peripheral blood provided the PBMCs. This clonotype was found many times. Relative to the germline gene, one junction end is altered; a read error may explain this. The TCR beta CDR3 regions underwent amplification from RNA transcripts. The first-round RT-PCR employed HTBI primers together with the Qiagen OneStep RT-PCR kit. A multiplex PCR was then performed as the second round. MiXCR, applied by TCRdb to the multiplex PCR reads, yields one record per CDR3 protein. This table holds around 400,000 distinct CDR3 sequences, 20% to 25% found once. Germline lookup yields CDR1 SSHAT and CDR2 FNYEAQ (reference sequence). The CDR3 length is 13 residues.

The chain combines TRBV7-7 with TRBJ2-5; D call uncertain. The specimen was peripheral blood. This sequence was found in a woman younger than 30 with stable Graves' hyperthyroidism. DNA for the CDR3: TGTGCTAGCAGCGTCGACTCCCAAGAGACCCAGTACTTC. Its translation: CASSVDSQETQYF.